The entry below gives a single T cell receptor beta chain sequence along with its context. What it recognizes is unknown. Unmatched junction bases numbered 7, after V lost 5 bases and J lost 3 bases. Germline V gives CDR1 LNHDA, CDR2 SQIVND (reference sequence). This CDR3 is built from 15 residues. This sample was taken from a study of early stage breast cancer tumors. Assay: immunoSEQ multiplex PCR; the TCRdb copy retains only in-frame clones and omits some. The sample lists 25,000 to 35,000 clones; 70% to 75% were seen once. Roughly 19-50 mg of tissue was diced for each tumor. Study-wide points: Unsorted bulk genomic DNA sequencing lacked pairing and functional marker data. Most shared enriched TCRB sequences were commonly generated ones. Compared with adjacent normal breast tissue, tumors showed roughly 2.4-fold greater T cell density and higher clonality.

The chain employs TRBV19 and TRBJ2-3; 8 bases align to TRBD2. Sequenced material: breast tumor tissue. This clonotype was sampled from a person between 30 and 45 years old with breast cancer. CDR3 coding DNA: TGTGCCAGTAGTTCGGGAGGGGGAGAGACAGATACGCAGTATTTT. Its protein is CASSSGGGETDTQYF.